This T cell receptor (beta chain) derives from a study of blood T cell repertoires in COVID-19. The CDR3 extends over 16 amino acids. Germline CDR1 is LNHNV and CDR2 is YYDKDF (reference sequence). The V segment lost 1 base and the J segment 5 bases; nucleotides outside the gene matches: 8. Methods used by the authors: Amplifying reference gene primers gave estimates of nucleated cell counts. Clones were sequenced by immunoSEQ multiplex PCR, and TCRdb holds only the in-frame ones, with some missing. V, J and clone size were drawn from that table, and D and trimming were deduced from the DNA. The sample consists of about 53,000 clones, approximately 80% of them appearing once.

Sequenced input: peripheral blood. The chain carries TRBV15 and TRBJ2-7, with TRBD2 identical over 10 bases. The TCR comes from a man aged 65 to 85 with active or convalescent COVID-19. The DNA of the CDR3 is TGTGCCACCAGCAGAGGCACCAGCGGGGGGGCGAACGAGCAGTACTTC. This gives the protein CATSRGTSGGANEQYF.